These 17 T cell receptor beta chains originate from one sample sequenced in a study of OX40 agonist ivuxolimab in advanced cancers. Sequencing used immunoSEQ multiplex PCR; TCRdb keeps in-frame clones, though not all of them. The sample comprises 30,000 to 45,000 clones, just under 80% of which are singletons, and roughly 12% rests with the top ten. The sequenced sample was CD4+ or CD8+ T cells sorted from blood, obtained in a trial of the OX40 agonist ivuxolimab. The origin of the receptors is an adult with an advanced solid tumor such as melanoma, head and neck, liver or kidney cancer.

The rearrangement links TRBV13 to TRBJ2-5; TRBD1 matches 10 bases. The germline V gene has CDR1 PRHDT and CDR2 FYEKMQ (reference sequence). The CDR3 sequence is 15 residues long. After removal of 2 bases from V and 3 bases from J, the junction contained 3 bases not matched to a gene. The CDR3 DNA reads TGTGCCAGCAGCTTAAGGACAGGGGGGGAAGAGACCCAGTACTTC. Protein sequence: CASSLRTGGEETQYF. Variable domain in full (rest from reference TRBV13 and TRBJ2-5): AAGVIQSPRHLIKEKRETATLKCYPIPRHDTVYWYQQGPGQDPQFLISFYEKMQSDKGSIPDRFSAQQFSDYHSELNMSSLELGDSALYFCASSLRTGGEETQYFGPGTRLLVL.

The chain links TRBV28 to TRBJ1-1, with 7 bases lining up with TRBD1. With V trimmed by 6 bases and J by 5 bases, 3 bases remained unmatched. The CDR3 sequence is 12 residues long. Germline CDR1 reads MDHEN; CDR2 reads SYDVKM. The CDR3 DNA is TGTGCCAGCAGGCCGACAGGGACTGAAGCTTTCTTT. Its translation: CASRPTGTEAFF. Using reference TRBV28 and TRBJ1-1 for the parts outside the CDR3, the full variable domain is DVKVTQSSRYLVKRTGEKVFLECVQDMDHENMFWYRQDPGLGLRLIYFSYDVKMKEKGDIPEGYSVSREKKERFSLILESASTNQTSMYLCASRPTGTEAFFGQGTRLTVV.

The chain recombines TRBV6-5 with TRBJ2-7; D may match TRBD1 or TRBD2 (5 bases each). The CDR3 totals 14 residues. V was cut by 7 bases and J by 6 bases, with 19 bases left in between. Germline V lookup: CDR1 MNHEY, CDR2 SVGAGI. The CDR3 loop is CASKLGTANFEQYF. The CDR3 bases are TGTGCCAGCAAGCTCGGGACGGCCAATTTCGAGCAGTACTTC.

This clone was observed a handful of times. The chain has TRBV9 and TRBJ2-3; D perhaps matches TRBD2 (7 bases). The CDR3 has 15 amino acids. The germline CDR1 and CDR2 sequences are SGDLS and YYNGEE. The V end was cut by 5 bases, the J end by 5 bases, with 18 bases between. CDR3 nucleotide sequence: TGTGCCAGCAGTGCTCGGGGGGCCCCGGGAGATACGCAGTATTTT. It encodes CASSARGAPGDTQYF.

The chain joins TRBV2 to TRBJ1-1; 8 positions match TRBD1. Trimming cost V 9 bases and J 3 bases; bases outside gene matches: 9. Germline CDR1 and CDR2: SNHLY and FYNNEI. CDR3 length: 14 residues. This CDR3 reads CASQLEDRDTEAFF. The CDR3 nucleotides are TGTGCCAGTCAGTTAGAGGACAGGGACACTGAAGCTTTCTTT.

This clone is a singleton in its sample. The rearrangement uses TRBV13 and TRBJ2-7, with D unclear. Germline V gene lookup returns CDR1 PRHDT and CDR2 FYEKMQ (reference sequence). The CDR3 contains 13 residues. V shed 4 bases and J shed 0 bases, with 7 bases lying between them. CDR3 protein: CASSSTASYEQYF. The CDR3 DNA sequence: TGTGCCAGCAGCTCCACTGCCTCCTACGAGCAGTACTTC.

This clone appeared once. The chain combines TRBV30 with TRBJ2-5; a weak D match, TRBD1 (6 bases). Germline loops: CDR1 GTSNPN, CDR2 SVGIG (reference sequence). CDR3 length equals 13 residues. V gave up 6 bases and J gave up 1 base, with 12 bases separating them. CDR3 in DNA: TGTGCCTGCGGGACGGACAGCCAAGAGACCCAGTACTTC. Translated: CACGTDSQETQYF.

A single count supports this clone. CDR3 loop: CASSIYPSYEQYF. The CDR3 coding sequence is TGTGCCAGTAGTATATACCCGTCCTACGAGCAGTACTTC. The chain links TRBV19 to TRBJ2-7; D not resolved. The CDR3 consists of 13 residues. Germline CDR1 and CDR2: LNHDA and SQIVND (reference sequence). The V gene lost 2 bases and the J gene lost 1 base, with 6 bases spanning the gap.

This clone was seen only a few times. The chain is built from TRBV27 and TRBJ2-3, with a possible D match to TRBD1 (6 bases). The germline V and J ends were trimmed by 5 bases and 2 bases, with 14 bases remaining between them. CDR3 length: 15 residues. CDR1 and CDR2 (germline): MNHEY, SMNVEV (reference sequence). CDR3 in amino acids: CASSPGQLNTDTQYF. The CDR3 bases are TGTGCCAGCAGTCCCGGACAGCTTAACACAGATACGCAGTATTTT.

In regard to this clone: A read error may account for a junction end that differs from germline. CDR3 nucleotides: TGCGCCAGCGCCACAGGGTATAGTTCACCCCTCCACTTT. Translated, it gives CASATGYSSPLHF. This chain uses TRBV4-1 with TRBJ1-6; a weak D match, TRBD1 (6 bases). The germline V gene has CDR1 MGHRA and CDR2 YSYEKL. This CDR3 spans 13 amino acids.

Here the CDR3 reads CASSYGPYEQYF. The DNA for the CDR3 is TGTGCCAGCAGTTACGGGCCCTACGAGCAGTACTTC. V and J are TRBV6-5 and TRBJ2-7; D unresolved. The length of the CDR3 is 12 residues. CDR1 MNHEY and CDR2 SVGAGI come from the germline V gene. Trimming left V 2 bases short and J 2 bases short, with 4 bases between.

V and J are TRBV7-8 and TRBJ2-7, with 9 bases identical to TRBD1. The CDR3 is 15 amino acids. The junction had 10 bases not matched to a gene; V was cut back by 5 bases and J by 5 bases. Germline values: CDR1 SGHVS, CDR2 FQNEAQ. The CDR3 DNA follows: TGTGCCAGCAGCCCCCGAGGACAGGGGACCCACGAGCAGTACTTC. Encoded protein: CASSPRGQGTHEQYF.

This clone has a single count. The rearrangement links TRBV2 to TRBJ2-2, with 8 bases fitting TRBD2. The germline V gene encodes CDR1 SNHLY and CDR2 FYNNEI. The CDR3 has 14 amino acids. V lost 10 bases to trimming and J lost 2 bases; unmatched junction nucleotides: 6. CDR3 sequence reads: CATKLAANTGELFF. The CDR3, as DNA: TGTGCCACTAAACTAGCGGCCAACACCGGGGAGCTGTTTTTT.

The chain carries TRBV27 and TRBJ1-6; 7 bases are shared with TRBD1. The germline CDR1 and CDR2 sequences are MNHEY and SMNVEV (reference sequence). This CDR3 has 12 residues. V lost 10 bases and J lost 9; bases outside the gene matches: 6. The CDR3 DNA is TGTGCCACACAGGGGATGGGTTCACCCCTCCACTTT. Translation gives CATQGMGSPLHF.

This chain uses TRBV6-1 with TRBJ2-4; 13 nucleotides line up with TRBD2. Per the germline V gene, CDR1 is MNHNS and CDR2 is SASEGT. J was trimmed by 6 bases and V by 7 bases; bases with no gene match: 3. The CDR3 totals 14 residues. The chain's CDR3 is CASTRTSGRNIQYF. The CDR3 DNA is TGTGCCAGCACTAGGACTAGCGGGAGAAACATTCAGTACTTC.

The chain joins TRBV18 to TRBJ1-5; the D gene is possibly TRBD1 (5 bases). Per germline, CDR1 KGHSH and CDR2 LQKENI. CDR3 size: 14 residues. V gave up 3 bases and J gave up 2 bases, with 8 bases separating them. The CDR3: CASSPTGGNQPQHF. The DNA of the CDR3 is TGTGCCAGCTCACCCACGGGGGGCAATCAGCCCCAGCATTTT.

The chain joins TRBV5-1 to TRBJ2-2; 8 positions match TRBD1. The CDR3 has 16 residues. Germline lookup yields CDR1 SGHRS and CDR2 YFSETQ. V dropped 1 base and J dropped 6; count of bases not matched to a gene: 8. The CDR3 here is CASSLPQGASPGELFF. The CDR3 DNA sequence: TGCGCCAGCAGCTTGCCTCAGGGGGCTAGTCCCGGGGAGCTGTTTTTT.